A selection of T cell receptor beta chains follows, all from one sample in a study of T-cell memory formation after mild COVID-19. TCRdb used MiXCR to reprocess the 5' RACE reads, holding one entry per CDR3 protein. The sample shows approximately 210,000 distinct CDR3 sequences, approximately 30% of them seen only once. Material: PBMCs or a T cell subset sorted from them (not recorded which). Every receptor here comes from an adult woman who had mild COVID-19 (a few samples of this study predate the infection). Cell type and time point are not known. CDR3s include the opening cysteine and the closing phenylalanine or tryptophan. A D gene is named only where the DNA matches it firmly. Some rows mark clone size as missing; the rest say once, few, many or name a class of expanded clone.

V: TRBV5-1; D: NA; size: few; J: TRBJ2-3; DNA: TGCGCCAGCAGCTTGGCGGCGCGTAGCACAGATACGCAGTATTTT; CDR3: CASSLAARSTDTQYF
V: TRBV9; D: NA; size: NA; J: TRBJ2-5; DNA: TGTGCCAGCAGCACCCCCCAAGTAAGGGGAGGAGAGACCCAGTACTTC; CDR3: CASSTPQVRGGETQYF
V: TRBV9; D: TRBD1; size: few; J: TRBJ1-1; DNA: TGTGCCAGCAGCATCCGCGACAGGGCCGACACTGAAGCTTTCTTT; CDR3: CASSIRDRADTEAFF
V: TRBV7-9; D: NA; size: NA; J: TRBJ2-1; DNA: TGTGCCAGCAGCCCACCCACTGGGGGCTCCTACAATGAGCAGTTCTTC; CDR3: CASSPPTGGSYNEQFF
V: TRBV18; D: TRBD2; size: NA; J: TRBJ2-1; DNA: TGTGCCAGCTCAGGCCAGGGAGGGGTAAATGAGCAGTTCTTC; CDR3: CASSGQGGVNEQFF
V: TRBV6-1; D: TRBD1; size: few; J: TRBJ1-1; DNA: TGTGCCAGCAGTACCTGGACAGGGTTGAACACTGAAGCTTTCTTT; CDR3: CASSTWTGLNTEAFF
V: TRBV30; D: TRBD1; size: NA; J: TRBJ1-6; DNA: TGTGCCTGGAGCCGGGACAGGGGGCCTGGGAATTTTAATTCACCCCTCCACTTT; CDR3: CAWSRDRGPGNFNSPLHF
V: TRBV12-3/TRBV12-4; D: NA; size: NA; J: TRBJ2-3; DNA: TGTGCCAGCAGTCGTCTATTGAGCGGGCACACAGATACGCAGTATTTT; CDR3: CASSRLLSGHTDTQYF
V: TRBV27; D: NA; size: few; J: TRBJ1-2; DNA: TGTGCCAGCAGTTTGAGATTCAGCCCGGGATATGGCTACACCTTC; CDR3: CASSLRFSPGYGYTF
V: TRBV25-1; D: NA; size: NA; J: TRBJ1-2; DNA: TGTGCCAGCAGGGACGGGGGGCTTGACTATGGCTACACCTTC; CDR3: CASRDGGLDYGYTF
V: TRBV7-2; D: NA; size: NA; J: TRBJ2-5; DNA: TGTGCCAGCAGCGAACGGAAGAGGGCTACCCAGTACTTC; CDR3: CASSERKRATQYF
V: TRBV5-1; D: NA; size: few; J: TRBJ1-2; DNA: TGCGCCAGCAGCCCTCCGGACGGGCCCTATGGCTACACCTTC; CDR3: CASSPPDGPYGYTF
V: TRBV6-2/TRBV6-3; D: TRBD1; size: NA; J: TRBJ2-7; DNA: TGTGCCAGCAGTGGCCTCGGACAGGGCTACGAGCAGTACTTC; CDR3: CASSGLGQGYEQYF
V: TRBV20-1; D: TRBD2; size: NA; J: TRBJ2-5; DNA: TGCAGTGCCCCGATGTGGGGTAGCGGGAGAGAGGGACAAGAGACCCAGTACTTC; CDR3: CSAPMWGSGREGQETQYF
V: TRBV5-1; D: NA; size: many; J: TRBJ1-4; DNA: TGCGCCAGCAGCTTGGCCGTTATTGGGACGGAACCAACTAATGAAAAACTGTTTTTT; CDR3: CASSLAVIGTEPTNEKLFF
V: TRBV7-8; D: NA; size: few; J: TRBJ1-1; DNA: TGTGCCAGCAGCTTAGGGTGGACGAACACTGAAGCTTTCTTT; CDR3: CASSLGWTNTEAFF
V: TRBV20-1; D: NA; size: many; J: TRBJ2-2; DNA: TGCAGTGCTAGGCCGGGCGGAACAAACACCGGGGAGCTGTTTTTT; CDR3: CSARPGGTNTGELFF
V: TRBV5-5; D: NA; size: few; J: TRBJ1-1; DNA: TGTGCCAGCAGCGTGATGTTGAACACTGAAGCTTTCTTT; CDR3: CASSVMLNTEAFF
V: TRBV7-6; D: NA; size: NA; J: TRBJ1-2; DNA: TGTGCCAGCAGCTCCTACCAAGGGGGGACTCCTCACTTC; CDR3: CASSSYQGGTPHF
V: TRBV12-3/TRBV12-4; D: TRBD2; size: NA; J: TRBJ2-1; DNA: TGTGCCAGCAGTTCAAGGGTAGCGGGGGTCTACAATGAGCAGTTCTTC; CDR3: CASSSRVAGVYNEQFF
V: TRBV7-9; D: NA; size: NA; J: TRBJ1-5; DNA: TGTGCCAGCAGCTCCGTGGGGGGGAGCAATCAGCCCCAGCATTTT; CDR3: CASSSVGGSNQPQHF
V: TRBV12-3/TRBV12-4; D: TRBD1; size: NA; J: TRBJ1-2; DNA: TGTGCCAGCAGTTTAGGACAGGGGACTGGCTACACCTTC; CDR3: CASSLGQGTGYTF
V: TRBV3-1; D: TRBD2; size: few; J: TRBJ2-1; DNA: TGTGCCAGCAGCCAGACGCCGGGACTATCGAATGAGCAGTTCTTC; CDR3: CASSQTPGLSNEQFF
V: TRBV11-2; D: TRBD2; size: NA; J: TRBJ2-3; DNA: TGTGCCAGCAGCTCATGGGCGGGAGTCACAGATACGCAGTATTTT; CDR3: CASSSWAGVTDTQYF
V: TRBV7-9; D: NA; size: few; J: TRBJ1-1; DNA: TGTGCCAGCAGCAAACCGGACAGACGAGGAACTGAAGCTTTCTTT; CDR3: CASSKPDRRGTEAFF
V: TRBV7-8; D: NA; size: few; J: TRBJ2-7; DNA: TGTGCCAGTACTCGTGCGGCCTCCTACGAGCAGTACTTC; CDR3: CASTRAASYEQYF
V: TRBV9; D: NA; size: few; J: TRBJ2-3; DNA: TGTGCCAGCAGCGCCGCGAGGGGCAGGGATACGCAGTATTTT; CDR3: CASSAARGRDTQYF
V: TRBV7-2; D: NA; size: NA; J: TRBJ1-2; DNA: TGTGCCAGCAGCTTAGCGGGGGGGCCGGGCTATGGCTACACCTTC; CDR3: CASSLAGGPGYGYTF
V: TRBV18; D: NA; size: few; J: TRBJ2-7; DNA: TGTGCCAGCTCACCCGACGGCTTCTACGAGCAGTACTTC; CDR3: CASSPDGFYEQYF
V: TRBV19; D: TRBD2; size: NA; J: TRBJ2-1; DNA: TGTGCCAGTAGTTCAAACCCGGGACTAGCGGGAGGTGGTGAGCAGTTCTTC; CDR3: CASSSNPGLAGGGEQFF
V: TRBV18; D: NA; size: NA; J: TRBJ2-7; DNA: TGTGCCAGCTCATTCGACAGGAGCAACTCCTACGAGCAGTACTTC; CDR3: CASSFDRSNSYEQYF
V: TRBV12-3/TRBV12-4; D: TRBD2; size: NA; J: TRBJ2-1; DNA: TGTGCCAGCAGCCTTAGCGGGAACAATGAGCAGTTCTTC; CDR3: CASSLSGNNEQFF
V: TRBV5-1; D: TRBD1; size: NA; J: TRBJ2-7; DNA: TGCGCCAGCAGCGAGTCGACAGGGGGAGGTTCCGGGCAGTACTTC; CDR3: CASSESTGGGSGQYF
V: TRBV12-3/TRBV12-4; D: NA; size: few; J: TRBJ1-1; DNA: TGTGCCAGCAGGATTGGGGGTCCGAACACTGAAGCTTTCTTT; CDR3: CASRIGGPNTEAFF
V: TRBV12-3/TRBV12-4; D: NA; size: NA; J: TRBJ2-5; DNA: TGTGCCAGCAGTTCCCAACCTAGGATCCAAGAGACCCAGTACTTC; CDR3: CASSSQPRIQETQYF
V: TRBV7-9; D: NA; size: NA; J: TRBJ1-1; DNA: TGTGCCAGCATCCCGCTCTCCACTGAAGCTTTCTTT; CDR3: CASIPLSTEAFF
V: TRBV15; D: NA; size: few; J: TRBJ2-1; DNA: TGTGCCACCAGCAGAGAAAGGGGCTACAGTAGGGTCTTC; CDR3: CATSRERGYSRVF
V: TRBV7-9; D: NA; size: few; J: TRBJ1-1; DNA: TGTGCCAGCAGCTTAGGGGGCAAGGGCACTGAAGCTTTCTTT; CDR3: CASSLGGKGTEAFF
V: TRBV15; D: NA; size: once; J: TRBJ1-2; DNA: TGTGCCACCAGCAGAGAGGGTAACTATGGCTACACCTTC; CDR3: CATSREGNYGYTF
V: TRBV7-8; D: NA; size: once; J: TRBJ2-5; DNA: TGTGCCAGCAGCGCAGGGGAGACCCAGTACTTC; CDR3: CASSAGETQYF
V: TRBV6-2/TRBV6-3; D: NA; size: few; J: TRBJ2-7; DNA: TGTGCCAGCAACCATGGGGGCGAGCAGTACTTC; CDR3: CASNHGGEQYF
V: TRBV5-1; D: TRBD1; size: NA; J: TRBJ2-5; DNA: TGCGCCAGCAGCGCGATTCCGGGACAGCGTCAAGAGACCCAGTACTTC; CDR3: CASSAIPGQRQETQYF
V: TRBV18; D: NA; size: few; J: TRBJ2-1; DNA: TGTGCCAGCTCACCGACTCAAAATGAGCAGTTCTTC; CDR3: CASSPTQNEQFF